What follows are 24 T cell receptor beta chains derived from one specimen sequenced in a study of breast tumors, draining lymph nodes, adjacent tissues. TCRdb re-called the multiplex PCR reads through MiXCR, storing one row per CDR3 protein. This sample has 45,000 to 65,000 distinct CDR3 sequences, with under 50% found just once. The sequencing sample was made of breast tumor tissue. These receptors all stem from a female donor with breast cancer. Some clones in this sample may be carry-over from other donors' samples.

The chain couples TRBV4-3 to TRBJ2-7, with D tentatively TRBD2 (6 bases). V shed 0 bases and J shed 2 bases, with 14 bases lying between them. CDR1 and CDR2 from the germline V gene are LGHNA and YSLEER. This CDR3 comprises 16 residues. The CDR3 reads CASSQDLASVTYEQYF. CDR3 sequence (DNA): TGCGCCAGCAGCCAAGATCTGGCTAGCGTAACCTACGAGCAGTACTTC.

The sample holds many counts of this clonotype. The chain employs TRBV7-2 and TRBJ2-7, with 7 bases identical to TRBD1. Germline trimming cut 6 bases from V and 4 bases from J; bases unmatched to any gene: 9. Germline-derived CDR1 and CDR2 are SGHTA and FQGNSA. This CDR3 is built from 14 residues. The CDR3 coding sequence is TGTGCCAGCAGGGTCGGGACAGCGCCTTACGAGCAGTACTTC. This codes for CASRVGTAPYEQYF.

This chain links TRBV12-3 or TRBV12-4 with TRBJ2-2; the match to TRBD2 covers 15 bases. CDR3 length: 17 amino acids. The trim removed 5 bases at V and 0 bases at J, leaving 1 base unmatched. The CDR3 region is CASSGLAGGTNTGELFF. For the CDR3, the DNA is TGTGCCAGCAGTGGACTAGCGGGAGGGACGAACACCGGGGAGCTGTTTTTT.

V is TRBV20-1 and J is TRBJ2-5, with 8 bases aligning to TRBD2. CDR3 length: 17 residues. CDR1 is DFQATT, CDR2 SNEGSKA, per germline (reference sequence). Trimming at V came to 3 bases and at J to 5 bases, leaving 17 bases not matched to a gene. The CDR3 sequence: CSASGGRTPVNLETQYF. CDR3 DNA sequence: TGCAGTGCTAGTGGCGGGAGGACGCCCGTTAACCTCGAGACCCAGTACTTC.

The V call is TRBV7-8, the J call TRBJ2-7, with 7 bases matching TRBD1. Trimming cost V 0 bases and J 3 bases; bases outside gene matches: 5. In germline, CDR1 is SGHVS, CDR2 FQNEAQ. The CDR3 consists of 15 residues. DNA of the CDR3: TGTGCCAGCAGCTTAGCCTACGGGACAGACTACGAGCAGTACTTC. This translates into CASSLAYGTDYEQYF.

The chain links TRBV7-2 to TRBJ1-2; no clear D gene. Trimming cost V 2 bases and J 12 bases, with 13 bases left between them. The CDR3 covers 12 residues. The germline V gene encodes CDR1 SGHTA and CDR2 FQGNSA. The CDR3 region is CASSLPNKSHTF. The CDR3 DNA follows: TGTGCCAGCAGCTTACCCAACAAGTCCCACACCTTC. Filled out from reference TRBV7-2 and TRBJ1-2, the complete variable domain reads GAGVSQSPSNKVTEKGKDVELRCDPISGHTALYWYRQSLGQGLEFLIYFQGNSAPDKSGLPSDRFSAERTGGSVSTLTIQRTQQEDSAVYLCASSLPNKSHTFGSGTRLTVV.

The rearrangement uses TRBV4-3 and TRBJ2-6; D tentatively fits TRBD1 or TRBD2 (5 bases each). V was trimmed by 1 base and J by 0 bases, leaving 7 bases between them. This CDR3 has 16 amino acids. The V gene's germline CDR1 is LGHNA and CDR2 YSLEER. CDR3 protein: CASSQVRGSGANVLTF. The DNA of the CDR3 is TGCGCCAGCAGCCAAGTGAGGGGCTCTGGGGCCAACGTCCTGACTTTC.

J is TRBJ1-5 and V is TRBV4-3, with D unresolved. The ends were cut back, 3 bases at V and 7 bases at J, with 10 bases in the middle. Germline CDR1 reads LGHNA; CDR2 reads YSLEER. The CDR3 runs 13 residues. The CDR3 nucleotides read TGCGCCAGCAGCCAGGTTTTAGGGCAGCCCCAGCATTTT. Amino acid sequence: CASSQVLGQPQHF.

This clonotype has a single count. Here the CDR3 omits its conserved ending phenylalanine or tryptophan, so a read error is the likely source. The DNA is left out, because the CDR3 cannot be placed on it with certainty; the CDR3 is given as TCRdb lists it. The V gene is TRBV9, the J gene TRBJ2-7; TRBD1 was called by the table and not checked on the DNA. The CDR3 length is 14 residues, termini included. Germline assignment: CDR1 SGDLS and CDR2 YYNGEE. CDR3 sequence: CASSVAIGNYEQSL.

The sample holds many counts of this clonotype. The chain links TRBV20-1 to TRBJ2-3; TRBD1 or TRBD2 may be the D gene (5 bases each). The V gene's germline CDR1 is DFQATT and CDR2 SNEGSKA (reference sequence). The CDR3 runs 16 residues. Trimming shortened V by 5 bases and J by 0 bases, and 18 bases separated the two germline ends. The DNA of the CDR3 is TGCAGTGCTGGCCCGAGGGGAGCCCTTAGCACAGATACGCAGTATTTT. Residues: CSAGPRGALSTDTQYF.

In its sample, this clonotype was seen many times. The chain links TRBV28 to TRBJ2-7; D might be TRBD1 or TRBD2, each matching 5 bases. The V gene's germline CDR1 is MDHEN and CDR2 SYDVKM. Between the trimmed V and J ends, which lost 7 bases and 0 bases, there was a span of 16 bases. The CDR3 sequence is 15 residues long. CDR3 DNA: TGTGCCAGCACCAATCCCCGGGGCCGCTCCTACGAGCAGTACTTC. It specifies CASTNPRGRSYEQYF.

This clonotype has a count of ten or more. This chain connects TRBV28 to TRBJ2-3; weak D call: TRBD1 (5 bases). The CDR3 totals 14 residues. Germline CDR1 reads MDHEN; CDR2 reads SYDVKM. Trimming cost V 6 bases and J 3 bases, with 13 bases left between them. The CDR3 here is CASREQTETDTQYF. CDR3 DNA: TGTGCCAGCAGAGAACAGACAGAAACAGATACGCAGTATTTT.

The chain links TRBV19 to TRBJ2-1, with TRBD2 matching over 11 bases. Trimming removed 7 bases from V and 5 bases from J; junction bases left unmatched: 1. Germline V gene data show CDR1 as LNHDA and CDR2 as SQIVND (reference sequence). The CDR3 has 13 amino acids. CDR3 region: CASKLAGDNEQFF. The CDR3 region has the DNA TGTGCCAGTAAACTAGCGGGAGACAATGAGCAGTTCTTC. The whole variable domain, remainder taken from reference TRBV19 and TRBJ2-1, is DGGITQSPKYLFRKEGQNVTLSCEQNLNHDAMYWYRQDPGQGLRLIYYSQIVNDFQKGDIAEGYSVSREKKESFPLTVTSAQKNPTAFYLCASKLAGDNEQFFGPGTRLTVL.

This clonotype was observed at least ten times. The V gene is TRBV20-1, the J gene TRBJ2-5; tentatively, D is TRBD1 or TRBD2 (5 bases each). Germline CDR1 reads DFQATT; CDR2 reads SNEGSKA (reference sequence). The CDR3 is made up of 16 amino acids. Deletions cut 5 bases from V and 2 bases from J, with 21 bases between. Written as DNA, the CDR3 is TGCAGTGCTCCACTCATCGGGACCGCTATTCAAGAGACCCAGTACTTC. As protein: CSAPLIGTAIQETQYF.

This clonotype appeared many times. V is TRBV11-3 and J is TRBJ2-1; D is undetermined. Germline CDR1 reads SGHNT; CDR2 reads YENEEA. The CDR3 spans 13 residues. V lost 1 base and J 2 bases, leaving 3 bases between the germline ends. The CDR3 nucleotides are TGTGCCAGCAGCTTAGCCCCCTACAATGAGCAGTTCTTC. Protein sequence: CASSLAPYNEQFF.

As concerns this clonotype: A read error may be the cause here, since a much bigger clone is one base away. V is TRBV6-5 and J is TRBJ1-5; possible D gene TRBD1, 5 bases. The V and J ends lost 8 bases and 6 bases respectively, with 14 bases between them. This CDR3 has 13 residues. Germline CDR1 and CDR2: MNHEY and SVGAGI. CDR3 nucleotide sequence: TGTGCCAGCTCCCAGGGTCCGGGTCAGCCCCAGCATTTT. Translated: CASSQGPGQPQHF.

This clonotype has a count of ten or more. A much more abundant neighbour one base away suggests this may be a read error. This CDR3 is CASRFRGTDEQFF. In DNA form, the CDR3 reads TGTGCCAGCAGGTTTCGCGGGACCGATGAGCAGTTCTTC. The chain employs TRBV13 and TRBJ2-1, with a possible D match to TRBD2 (6 bases). Germline CDR1 PRHDT, CDR2 FYEKMQ (reference sequence). V lost 6 bases and J lost 8, with 14 bases in between. The CDR3 is made up of 13 amino acids.

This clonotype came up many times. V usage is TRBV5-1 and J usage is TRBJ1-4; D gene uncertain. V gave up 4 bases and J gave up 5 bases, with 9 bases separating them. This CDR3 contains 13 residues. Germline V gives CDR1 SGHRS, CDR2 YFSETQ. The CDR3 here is CASSPDKNEKLFF. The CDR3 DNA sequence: TGCGCCAGCAGCCCAGACAAGAATGAAAAACTGTTTTTT. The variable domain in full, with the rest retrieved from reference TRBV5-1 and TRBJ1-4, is KAGVTQTPRYLIKTRGQQVTLSCSPISGHRSVSWYQQTPGQGLQFLFEYFSETQRNKGNFPGRFSGRQFSNSRSEMNVSTLELGDSALYLCASSPDKNEKLFFGSGTQLSVL.

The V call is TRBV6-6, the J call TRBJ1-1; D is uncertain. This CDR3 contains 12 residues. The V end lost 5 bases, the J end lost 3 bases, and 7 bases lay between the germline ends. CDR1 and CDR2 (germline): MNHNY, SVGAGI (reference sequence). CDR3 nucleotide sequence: TGTGCCAGCAGTCGCCGAGACACTGAAGCTTTCTTT. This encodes CASSRRDTEAFF.

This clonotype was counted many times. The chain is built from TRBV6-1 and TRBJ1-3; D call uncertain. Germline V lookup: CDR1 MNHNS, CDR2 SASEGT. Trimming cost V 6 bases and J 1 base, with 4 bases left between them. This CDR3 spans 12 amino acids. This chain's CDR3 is CASRSSGNTIYF. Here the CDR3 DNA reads TGTGCCAGCAGGTCTTCTGGAAACACCATATATTTT.

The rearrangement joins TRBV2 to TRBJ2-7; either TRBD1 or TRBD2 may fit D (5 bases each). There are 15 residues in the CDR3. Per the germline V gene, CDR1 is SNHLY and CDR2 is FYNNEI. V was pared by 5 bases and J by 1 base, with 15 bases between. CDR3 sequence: CASSHVGTSSYEQYF. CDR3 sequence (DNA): TGTGCCAGCAGTCACGTCGGGACCAGTTCCTACGAGCAGTACTTC.

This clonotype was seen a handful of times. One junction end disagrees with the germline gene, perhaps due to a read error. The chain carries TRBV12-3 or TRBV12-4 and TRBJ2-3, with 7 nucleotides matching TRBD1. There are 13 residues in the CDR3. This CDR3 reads CASGFQQGNTQYF. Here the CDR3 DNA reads TGTGCCAGCGGTTTCCAACAGGGGAATACGCAATATTTT.

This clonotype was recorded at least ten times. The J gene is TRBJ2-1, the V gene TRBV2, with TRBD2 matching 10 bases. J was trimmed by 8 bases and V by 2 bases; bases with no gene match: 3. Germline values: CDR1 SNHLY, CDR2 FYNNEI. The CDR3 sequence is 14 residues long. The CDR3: CASSERLAGDEQFF. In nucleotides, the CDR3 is TGTGCCAGCAGTGAAAGGCTAGCGGGAGATGAGCAGTTCTTC.

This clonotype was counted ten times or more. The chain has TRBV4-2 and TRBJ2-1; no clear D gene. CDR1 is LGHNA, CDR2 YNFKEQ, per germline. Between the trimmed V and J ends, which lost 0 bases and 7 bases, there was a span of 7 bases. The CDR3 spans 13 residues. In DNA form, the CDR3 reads TGTGCCAGCAGCCAAGATCGCCTAAATGAGCAGTTCTTC. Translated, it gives CASSQDRLNEQFF.